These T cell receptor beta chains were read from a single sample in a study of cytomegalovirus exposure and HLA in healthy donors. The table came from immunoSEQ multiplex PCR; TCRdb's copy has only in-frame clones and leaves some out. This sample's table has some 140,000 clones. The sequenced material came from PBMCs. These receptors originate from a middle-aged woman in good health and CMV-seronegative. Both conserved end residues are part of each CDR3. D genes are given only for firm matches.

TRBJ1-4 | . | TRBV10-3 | TGTGCCATCAGTGAAGGATCCAGGGCCGGGGAAAAACTGTTTTTT | CAISEGSRAGEKLFF
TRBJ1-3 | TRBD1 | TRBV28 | TGTGCCAGCAGGACGGGACAGAAATATGGAAACACCATATATTTT | CASRTGQKYGNTIYF
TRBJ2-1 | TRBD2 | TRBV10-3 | TGTGCCACGAAACCGGGACTAGCGGCAAATGAGCAGTTCTTC | CATKPGLAANEQFF
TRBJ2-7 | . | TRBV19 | TGTGCCAGTAGTATCCCGACAGGTTTACCCTACGAGCAGTACTTC | CASSIPTGLPYEQYF
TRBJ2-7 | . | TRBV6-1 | TGTGCCAGCAGTGAGCTAGCCGACGCCTACGAGCAGTACTTC | CASSELADAYEQYF
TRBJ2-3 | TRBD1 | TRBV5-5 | TGTGCCAGCAGCTTGGGACAGGGTGGAACAGATACGCAGTATTTT | CASSLGQGGTDTQYF
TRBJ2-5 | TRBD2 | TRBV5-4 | TGTGCCAGCAGCTTCGGAGCGGGGGACCAAGAGACCCAGTACTTC | CASSFGAGDQETQYF
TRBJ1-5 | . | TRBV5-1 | TGCGCCAGCAGCTTGGCCGGGGATAGCAATCAGCCCCAGCATTTT | CASSLAGDSNQPQHF
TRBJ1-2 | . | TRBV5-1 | TGCGCCAGCAGCCCAGGGGTGAGTGGCTACACCTTC | CASSPGVSGYTF
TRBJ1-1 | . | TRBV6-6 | TGTGCCAGCAGATTGGACACGCTGAACACTGAAGCTTTCTTT | CASRLDTLNTEAFF
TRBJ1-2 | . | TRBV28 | TGTGCCAGCAGTTATAGAGGTTCTTGGTACTATGGCTACACCTTC | CASSYRGSWYYGYTF
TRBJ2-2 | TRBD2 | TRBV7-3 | TGTGCCAGCAGCTTTGGACTAGGACTAGCGGGGGTTGGAACCGGGGAGCTGTTTTTT | CASSFGLGLAGVGTGELFF